This passage covers 32 T cell receptor beta chains from one sample sequenced in a study of long-term antiretroviral therapy in people with HIV. Survey level was the resolution at which the v3.0 immunoSEQ assay ran. Sequenced by immunoSEQ multiplex PCR; TCRdb stores in-frame clones only, minus some. The table records about 20,000 clones, approximately 80% of them present only once. The sequences come from unsorted PBMCs, collected 1.2 years after starting antiretroviral therapy. The receptors originated from a woman aged 40 to 55 with HIV.

The gene calls are TRBV9 and TRBJ1-5, with a weak D call TRBD1 (5 bases). CDR1 is SGDLS and CDR2 is YYNGEE in the germline V gene. This CDR3 contains 12 residues. V lost 10 bases and J 7 bases, leaving 15 bases between the germline ends. The CDR3 is CAGPGARQPQHF. CDR3 nucleotides: TGTGCCGGGCCCGGGGCAAGACAGCCCCAGCATTTT.

The V gene is TRBV9, the J gene TRBJ2-7; a possible D gene is TRBD2 (5 bases). CDR3 length: 14 amino acids. The germline CDR1 and CDR2 sequences are SGDLS and YYNGEE. Trimming shortened V by 3 bases and J by 4 bases, and 14 bases separated the two germline ends. CDR3 residues: CASSDRGRVYEQYF. The CDR3 nucleotides read TGTGCCAGCAGCGACCGGGGAAGGGTTTACGAGCAGTACTTC.

This clone was detected a few times. The V call is TRBV11-1, the J call TRBJ1-1; 7 bases map to TRBD1. Germline lookup yields CDR1 SGHAT and CDR2 FQDESV (reference sequence). J gave up 7 bases and V 5 bases, and 13 bases lay outside the gene matches. The CDR3 is 15 residues long. CDR3 residues: CASSRLGGGQSEAFF. In nucleotides, the CDR3 is TGTGCCAGCAGCCGCCTGGGTGGGGGACAGAGTGAAGCTTTCTTT. Full variable domain (rest looked up from reference TRBV11-1 and TRBJ1-1): EAEVAQSPRYKITEKSQAVAFWCDPISGHATLYWYRQILGQGPELLVQFQDESVVDDSQLPKDRFSAERLKGVDSTLKIQPAELGDSAMYLCASSRLGGGQSEAFFGQGTRLTVV.

The chain has TRBV10-3 and TRBJ2-1; no clear D gene. CDR3 length: 13 residues. Trimming removed 10 bases from V and 8 bases from J, with 18 bases in between. Germline V gene data show CDR1 as ENHRY and CDR2 as SYGVKD. The CDR3 protein is CATQYGSLDEQFF. In nucleotides, the CDR3 is TGTGCCACCCAGTATGGGTCCCTTGATGAGCAGTTCTTC.

This clone has a single count. This sequence joins TRBV18 and TRBJ1-3; no clear D. CDR3 length equals 15 residues. V lost 3 bases and J 4 bases, leaving 13 bases between the germline ends. The germline gives CDR1 KGHSH, CDR2 LQKENI. The DNA of the CDR3 is TGTGCCAGCTCACCTAGGGATTCCCTCGGAAACACCATATATTTT. Translating it yields CASSPRDSLGNTIYF. The whole variable domain, filled in from reference TRBV18 and TRBJ1-3, reads NAGVMQNPRHLVRRRGQEARLRCSPMKGHSHVYWYRQLPEEGLKFMVYLQKENIIDESGMPKERFSAEFPKEGPSILRIQQVVRGDSAAYFCASSPRDSLGNTIYFGEGSWLTVV.

J is TRBJ2-6 and V is TRBV19; TRBD2 is a possible D gene (5 bases). With 5 bases removed from V and 1 base from J, the gap between germline ends came to 15 bases. CDR3 length: 17 residues. Germline loops: CDR1 LNHDA, CDR2 SQIVND (reference sequence). Here the CDR3 reads CASSWRPGVSGANVLTF. DNA of the CDR3: TGTGCCAGTAGTTGGCGTCCCGGGGTTTCTGGGGCCAACGTCCTGACTTTC.

This clone was counted a single time. The chain combines TRBV5-5 with TRBJ2-7; TRBD1 matches 8 bases. The trim removed 2 bases at V and 6 bases at J, leaving 7 bases unmatched. This CDR3 contains 14 residues. Germline V gene lookup returns CDR1 SGHKS and CDR2 YYEKEE (reference sequence). The CDR3 region is CASSFRDRLAEQYF. The CDR3 nucleotides are TGTGCCAGCAGCTTTAGGGACAGGCTGGCCGAGCAGTACTTC.

The genes are TRBV4-2 and TRBJ2-7; D is uncertain. Germline CDR1 is LGHNA and CDR2 is YNFKEQ. The CDR3 sequence is 11 residues long. Trimming removed 2 bases at V and 4 bases at J, with 3 bases between. The CDR3 reads CASSQLYEQYF. The CDR3 coding sequence is TGTGCCAGCAGCCAACTGTACGAGCAGTACTTC.

This clone was seen just once. This sequence joins TRBV19 and TRBJ1-3; 8 bases fit TRBD1. The V segment lost 5 bases and the J segment 8 bases; nucleotides outside the gene matches: 5. Germline assignment: CDR1 LNHDA and CDR2 SQIVND (reference sequence). The CDR3 has 13 amino acids. The CDR3 loop reads CASSPGQVYTIYF. The CDR3 DNA reads as TGTGCCAGTAGTCCGGGACAGGTTTACACCATATATTTT.

This clone appeared a few times. This sequence joins TRBV29-1 and TRBJ2-1; the match to TRBD2 covers 9 bases. V was clipped by 8 bases and J by 5 bases; unmatched bases: 10. In germline, CDR1 is SQVTM, CDR2 ANQGSEA. The CDR3 length is 14 residues. In DNA form, the CDR3 reads TGCAGCCTATATAGCGGGAGTGTAAACAATGAGCAGTTCTTC. It codes for CSLYSGSVNNEQFF.

The V gene is TRBV29-1, the J gene TRBJ2-3; 9 nucleotides match TRBD2. J was trimmed by 2 bases and V by 6 bases; bases with no gene match: 9. Germline V gene data show CDR1 as SQVTM and CDR2 as ANQGSEA. The CDR3 covers 15 residues. The CDR3 is CSVKRLAEITDTQYF. The CDR3 region has the DNA TGCAGCGTCAAGAGACTAGCGGAGATCACAGATACGCAGTATTTT.

The genes are TRBV5-5 and TRBJ1-5; possible D gene TRBD1, 6 bases. CDR1 and CDR2 (germline): SGHKS, YYEKEE (reference sequence). The CDR3 loop spans 14 amino acids. Trimming stripped 0 bases from V and 2 bases from J, with 6 bases between. The chain's CDR3 is CASSLAGGNQPQHF. The CDR3 bases are TGTGCCAGCAGCTTGGCAGGGGGCAATCAGCCCCAGCATTTT.

The chain joins TRBV7-2 to TRBJ2-3, with D unclear. Germline CDR1 and CDR2: SGHTA and FQGNSA. Trimming removed 5 bases at V and 2 bases at J, with 11 bases between. The CDR3 contains 14 residues. The CDR3 here is CASSQRRNTDTQYF. DNA of the CDR3: TGTGCCAGCAGCCAAAGAAGGAACACAGATACGCAGTATTTT.

The V and J genes are TRBV5-1 and TRBJ2-2, with 7 bases matching TRBD1. Trimming at V came to 5 bases and at J to 4 bases, leaving 11 bases not matched to a gene. The CDR3 totals 16 residues. Germline V gene sequence: CDR1 SGHRS, CDR2 YFSETQ. CDR3 sequence: CASSLSWDRGTGELFF. The CDR3 DNA is TGCGCCAGCAGTCTATCGTGGGACAGAGGCACCGGGGAGCTGTTTTTT.

The chain uses TRBV5-1 and TRBJ1-1; 9 nucleotides match TRBD1. The germline V gene encodes CDR1 SGHRS and CDR2 YFSETQ. CDR3 length: 16 amino acids. Trimming at V came to 3 bases and at J to 1 base, leaving 7 bases not matched to a gene. Written as DNA, the CDR3 is TGCGCCAGCAGCTCTGGACAGGGGATGGGGAACACTGAAGCTTTCTTT. It specifies CASSSGQGMGNTEAFF.

The chain links TRBV4-2 to TRBJ1-2; 7 nucleotides agree with TRBD1. Germline V gene sequence: CDR1 LGHNA, CDR2 YNFKEQ. The CDR3 contains 17 residues. V trimming: 1 base; J trimming: 4 bases; junction bases outside the gene matches: 12. The CDR3 DNA is TGTGCCAGCAGCCAAGGCACGGGATTCGACAGGGCCTATGGCTACACCTTC. Encoded protein: CASSQGTGFDRAYGYTF.

The chain employs TRBV11-2 and TRBJ1-4; D not certain. The germline V and J ends were trimmed by 0 bases and 3 bases, with 8 bases remaining between them. Per the germline V gene, CDR1 is SGHAT and CDR2 is FQNNGV. There are 15 residues in the CDR3. CDR3 region: CASSLDGRPNEKLFF. In nucleotides, the CDR3 is TGTGCCAGCAGCTTAGATGGGAGGCCTAATGAAAAACTGTTTTTT.

This clone is judged large. The J gene is TRBJ2-1, the V gene TRBV4-3; TRBD2 aligns across 10 bases. There are 16 residues in the CDR3. The V gene end was trimmed by 3 bases and the J gene end by 8 bases; junction bases not matched to a gene: 10. The germline V gene encodes CDR1 LGHNA and CDR2 YSLEER. The CDR3 region is CASSQDGTSVSDEQFF. Written as DNA, the CDR3 is TGCGCCAGCAGCCAGGACGGGACTAGCGTTAGCGATGAGCAGTTCTTC.

The chain couples TRBV19 to TRBJ2-3, with TRBD2 matching 10 bases. After removal of 7 bases from V and 5 bases from J, the junction contained 12 bases not matched to a gene. CDR3 length: 16 residues. Germline V gene lookup returns CDR1 LNHDA and CDR2 SQIVND (reference sequence). The DNA for the CDR3 is TGTGCCAGTATCGCGTCGAGCGGGAGGGCCGGAGATACGCAGTATTTT. Amino acids: CASIASSGRAGDTQYF.

This clone was seen only once. This chain connects TRBV15 to TRBJ1-4; D unresolved. Germline V gene data show CDR1 as LNHNV and CDR2 as YYDKDF (reference sequence). Trimming removed 0 bases from V and 7 bases from J, with 12 bases in between. CDR3 length: 15 amino acids. The CDR3 nucleotides read TGTGCCACCAGCAGAGATCAAGAGGGCGGTGAAAAACTGTTTTTT. This encodes CATSRDQEGGEKLFF.

CDR3 protein: CASSPGGTSRGETQYF. CDR3 DNA: TGTGCCAGCTCACCCGGAGGGACCTCCCGGGGGGAGACCCAGTACTTC. The chain combines TRBV18 with TRBJ2-5; TRBD2 might be the D (6 bases). The CDR3 has 16 residues. V was clipped by 3 bases and J by 5 bases, with 19 bases between them. Germline values: CDR1 KGHSH, CDR2 LQKENI.

This clone was counted once. The gene calls are TRBV5-5 and TRBJ1-2; D perhaps matches TRBD1 (6 bases). Germline V gives CDR1 SGHKS, CDR2 YYEKEE (reference sequence). Trimming stripped 4 bases from V and 4 bases from J, with 11 bases between. The CDR3 totals 13 residues. The CDR3 loop reads CASSLQGLYGYTF. The CDR3 DNA reads as TGTGCCAGCAGCCTACAGGGCCTCTATGGCTACACCTTC.

The rearrangement links TRBV6-1 to TRBJ2-7; TRBD1 is a possible D gene (6 bases). V was trimmed by 7 bases and J by 4 bases, leaving 17 bases between them. Germline lookup yields CDR1 MNHNS and CDR2 SASEGT. The CDR3 loop spans 14 amino acids. In DNA form, the CDR3 reads TGTGCCAGCAAAGAACAGGGCGTGCTTTACGAGCAGTACTTC. It codes for CASKEQGVLYEQYF.

The chain has TRBV5-5 and TRBJ1-4; possible D gene TRBD1, 6 bases. Between the trimmed V and J ends, which lost 4 bases and 0 bases, there was a span of 16 bases. The CDR3 covers 17 residues. The germline V gene encodes CDR1 SGHKS and CDR2 YYEKEE (reference sequence). The DNA for the CDR3 is TGTGCCAGCAGCAAACGTACAGGGCTTGCAACTAATGAAAAACTGTTTTTT. Its protein product is CASSKRTGLATNEKLFF.

J is TRBJ2-7 and V is TRBV4-1; 7 bases agree with TRBD1. Germline V lookup: CDR1 MGHRA, CDR2 YSYEKL. Trimming at V came to 4 bases and at J to 6 bases, leaving 6 bases not matched to a gene. The CDR3 consists of 13 residues. The CDR3 bases are TGCGCCAGCAGCCTCCGACAGGGCGCCGAGCAGTACTTC. It specifies CASSLRQGAEQYF.

This rearrangement joins TRBV28 to TRBJ2-5; D gene unclear. The ends were cut back, 2 bases at V and 5 bases at J, with 15 bases in the middle. CDR3 length equals 15 residues. Germline V gene sequence: CDR1 MDHEN, CDR2 SYDVKM. Here the CDR3 DNA reads TGTGCCAGCAGTTTAGAAGCGACGACCGGGGAGACCCAGTACTTC. The encoded protein is CASSLEATTGETQYF.

V usage is TRBV7-9 and J usage is TRBJ1-1; D gene uncertain. The V and J ends lost 3 bases and 5 bases respectively, with 16 bases between them. CDR3 size: 15 residues. Germline V lookup: CDR1 SEHNR, CDR2 FQNEAQ (reference sequence). The CDR3 protein is CASSLLFERTTEAFF. The CDR3, as DNA: TGTGCCAGCAGCTTGTTATTCGAACGGACGACTGAAGCTTTCTTT.

This rearrangement joins TRBV10-3 to TRBJ2-1; tentatively, D is TRBD1 (6 bases). Germline V gene data show CDR1 as ENHRY and CDR2 as SYGVKD. The CDR3 has 14 amino acids. Trimming removed 4 bases at V and 7 bases at J, with 14 bases between. Here the CDR3 reads CAISAGTSTNEQFF. The CDR3 DNA follows: TGTGCCATCAGTGCCGGGACATCTACGAATGAGCAGTTCTTC.

The chain joins TRBV5-4 to TRBJ1-1; no firm D call. V lost 2 bases and J 5 bases, leaving 13 bases between the germline ends. The CDR3 runs to 14 residues. Germline values: CDR1 SGHNT, CDR2 YYREEE (reference sequence). The CDR3 DNA reads TGTGCCAGCAGCTTCCGGGAGCGAGGGACTGAAGCTTTCTTT. Protein sequence: CASSFRERGTEAFF.

The gene calls are TRBV5-4 and TRBJ2-2; the match to TRBD1 covers 8 bases. The CDR3 runs 15 residues. The germline V gene has CDR1 SGHNT and CDR2 YYREEE (reference sequence). V was clipped by 0 bases and J by 6 bases; unmatched bases: 4. The DNA of the CDR3 is TGTGCCAGCAGCTTGGGCAGGGGGCAAGCCGGGGAGCTGTTTTTT. This codes for CASSLGRGQAGELFF.

The chain carries TRBV11-2 and TRBJ2-5, with 7 bases aligning to TRBD2. Germline lookup yields CDR1 SGHAT and CDR2 FQNNGV. Trimming cost V 7 bases and J 0 bases; bases outside gene matches: 5. The CDR3 spans 14 residues. The CDR3 spells CASIPTSDQETQYF. CDR3 nucleotide sequence: TGTGCCAGCATCCCTACTAGCGACCAAGAGACCCAGTACTTC.

The chain is built from TRBV28 and TRBJ2-1; D possibly matches TRBD1 or TRBD2 (6 bases each). Germline V gene sequence: CDR1 MDHEN, CDR2 SYDVKM. CDR3 length: 16 residues. V shed 6 bases and J shed 1 base, with 16 bases lying between them. This CDR3 is CASSGGGTPSYNEQFF. The CDR3 DNA reads as TGTGCCAGCAGCGGCGGCGGGACACCATCCTACAATGAGCAGTTCTTC. The full variable domain, with the rest looked up from reference TRBV28 and TRBJ2-1, is DVKVTQSSRYLVKRTGEKVFLECVQDMDHENMFWYRQDPGLGLRLIYFSYDVKMKEKGDIPEGYSVSREKKERFSLILESASTNQTSMYLCASSGGGTPSYNEQFFGPGTRLTVL.